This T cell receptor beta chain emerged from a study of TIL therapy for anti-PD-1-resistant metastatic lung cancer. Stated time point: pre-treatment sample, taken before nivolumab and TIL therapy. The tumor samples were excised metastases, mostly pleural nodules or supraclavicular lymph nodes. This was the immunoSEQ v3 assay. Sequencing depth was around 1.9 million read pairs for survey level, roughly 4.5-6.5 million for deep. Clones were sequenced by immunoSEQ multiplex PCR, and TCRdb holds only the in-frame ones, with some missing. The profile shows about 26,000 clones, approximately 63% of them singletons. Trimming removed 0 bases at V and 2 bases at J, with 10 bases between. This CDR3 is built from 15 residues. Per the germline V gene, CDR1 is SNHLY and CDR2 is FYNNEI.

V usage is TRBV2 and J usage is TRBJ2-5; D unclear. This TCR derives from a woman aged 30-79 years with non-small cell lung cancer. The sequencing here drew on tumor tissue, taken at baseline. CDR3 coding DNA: TGTGCCAGCAGTGAAGCGGCGTTATCGCAAGAGACCCAGTACTTC. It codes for CASSEAALSQETQYF.